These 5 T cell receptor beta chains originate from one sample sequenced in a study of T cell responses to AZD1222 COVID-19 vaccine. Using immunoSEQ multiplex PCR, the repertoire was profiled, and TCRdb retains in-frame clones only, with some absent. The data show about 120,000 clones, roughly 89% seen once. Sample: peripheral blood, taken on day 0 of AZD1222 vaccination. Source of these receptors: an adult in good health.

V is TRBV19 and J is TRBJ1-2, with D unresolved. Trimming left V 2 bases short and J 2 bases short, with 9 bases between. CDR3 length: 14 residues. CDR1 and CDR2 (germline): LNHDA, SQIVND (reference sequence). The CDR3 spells CASSITYLNYGYTF. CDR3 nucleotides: TGTGCCAGTAGTATAACTTACCTAAACTATGGCTACACCTTC.

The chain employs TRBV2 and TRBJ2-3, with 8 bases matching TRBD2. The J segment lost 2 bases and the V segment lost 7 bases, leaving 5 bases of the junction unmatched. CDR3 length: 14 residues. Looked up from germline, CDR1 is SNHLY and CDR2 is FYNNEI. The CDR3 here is CASNEREPTDTQYF. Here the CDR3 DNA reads TGTGCCAGCAACGAGCGGGAGCCCACAGATACGCAGTATTTT.

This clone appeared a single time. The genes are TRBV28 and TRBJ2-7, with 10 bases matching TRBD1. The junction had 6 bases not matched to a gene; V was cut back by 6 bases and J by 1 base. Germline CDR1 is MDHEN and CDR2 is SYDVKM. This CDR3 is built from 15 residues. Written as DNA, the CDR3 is TGTGCCAGCAGGAGGGGGACAGGGGCTTCCTACGAGCAGTACTTC. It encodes CASRRGTGASYEQYF.

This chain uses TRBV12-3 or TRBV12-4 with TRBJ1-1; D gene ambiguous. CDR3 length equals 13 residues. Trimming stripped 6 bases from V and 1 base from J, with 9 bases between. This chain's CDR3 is CASSGHRNTEAFF. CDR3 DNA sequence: TGTGCCAGCAGCGGGCACAGGAACACTGAAGCTTTCTTT.

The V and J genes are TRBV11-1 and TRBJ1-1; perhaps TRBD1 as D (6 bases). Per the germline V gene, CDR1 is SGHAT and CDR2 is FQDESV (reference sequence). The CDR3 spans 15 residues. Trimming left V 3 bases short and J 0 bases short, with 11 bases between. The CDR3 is CASSFGDKMNTEAFF. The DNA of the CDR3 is TGTGCCAGCAGCTTCGGGGACAAGATGAACACTGAAGCTTTCTTT.